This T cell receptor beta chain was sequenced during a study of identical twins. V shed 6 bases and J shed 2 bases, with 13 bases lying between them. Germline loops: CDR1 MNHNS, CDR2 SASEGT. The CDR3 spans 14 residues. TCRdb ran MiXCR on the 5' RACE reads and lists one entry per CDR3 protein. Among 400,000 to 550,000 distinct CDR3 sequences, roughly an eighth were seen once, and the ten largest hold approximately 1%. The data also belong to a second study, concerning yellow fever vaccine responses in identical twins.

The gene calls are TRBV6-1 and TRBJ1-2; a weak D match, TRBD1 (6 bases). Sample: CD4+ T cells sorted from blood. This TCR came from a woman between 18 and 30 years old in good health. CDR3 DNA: TGTGCCAGCAGAAAGGGGGGACTCAACTATGGCTACACCTTC. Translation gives CASRKGGLNYGYTF.